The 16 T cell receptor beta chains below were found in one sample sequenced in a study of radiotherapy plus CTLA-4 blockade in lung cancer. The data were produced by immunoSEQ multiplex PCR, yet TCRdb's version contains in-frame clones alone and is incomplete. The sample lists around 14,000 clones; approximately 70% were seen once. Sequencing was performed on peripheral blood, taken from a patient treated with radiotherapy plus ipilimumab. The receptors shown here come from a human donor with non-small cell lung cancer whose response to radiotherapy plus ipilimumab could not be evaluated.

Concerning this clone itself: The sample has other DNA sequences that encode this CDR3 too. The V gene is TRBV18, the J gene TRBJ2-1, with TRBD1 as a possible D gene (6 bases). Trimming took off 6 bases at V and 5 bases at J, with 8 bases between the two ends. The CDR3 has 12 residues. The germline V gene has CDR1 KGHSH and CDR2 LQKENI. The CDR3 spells CASSSGDNEQFF. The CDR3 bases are TGTGCCAGCTCCTCAGGGGACAATGAGCAGTTCTTC.

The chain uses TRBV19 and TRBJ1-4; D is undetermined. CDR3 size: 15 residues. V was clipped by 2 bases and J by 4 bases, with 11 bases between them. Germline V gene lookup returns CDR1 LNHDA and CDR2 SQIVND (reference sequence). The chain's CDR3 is CASSIRAGNNEKLFF. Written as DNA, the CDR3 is TGTGCCAGTAGTATACGGGCGGGGAATAATGAAAAACTGTTTTTT.

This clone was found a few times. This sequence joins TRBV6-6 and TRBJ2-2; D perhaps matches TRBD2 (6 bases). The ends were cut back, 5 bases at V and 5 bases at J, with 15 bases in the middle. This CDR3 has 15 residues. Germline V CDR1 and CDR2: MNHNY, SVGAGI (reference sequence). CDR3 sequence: CASSPPRAGTGELFF. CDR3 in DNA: TGTGCCAGCAGTCCCCCCCGTGCGGGGACCGGGGAGCTGTTTTTT.

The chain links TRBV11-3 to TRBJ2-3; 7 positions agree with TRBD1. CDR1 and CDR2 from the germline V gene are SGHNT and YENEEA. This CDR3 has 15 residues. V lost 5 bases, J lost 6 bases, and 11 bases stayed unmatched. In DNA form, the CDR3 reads TGTGCCAGCAGCCCCCATCTGGGACAGCAGGATACGCAGTATTTT. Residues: CASSPHLGQQDTQYF.

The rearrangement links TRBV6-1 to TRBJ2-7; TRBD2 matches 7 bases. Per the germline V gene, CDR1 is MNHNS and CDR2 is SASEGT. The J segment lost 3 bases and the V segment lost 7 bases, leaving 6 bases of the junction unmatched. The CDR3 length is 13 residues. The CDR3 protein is CASTAGGGYEQYV. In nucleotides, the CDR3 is TGTGCCAGCACCGCTGGGGGGGGCTACGAGCAGTACGTC.

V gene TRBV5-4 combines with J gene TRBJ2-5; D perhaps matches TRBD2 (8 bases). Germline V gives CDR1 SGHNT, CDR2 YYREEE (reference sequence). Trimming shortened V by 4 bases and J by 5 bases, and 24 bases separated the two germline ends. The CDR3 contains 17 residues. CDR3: CASSTGGGGSLKETQYF. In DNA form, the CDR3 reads TGTGCCAGCAGCACGGGAGGGGGCGGGTCCCTCAAGGAGACCCAGTACTTC.

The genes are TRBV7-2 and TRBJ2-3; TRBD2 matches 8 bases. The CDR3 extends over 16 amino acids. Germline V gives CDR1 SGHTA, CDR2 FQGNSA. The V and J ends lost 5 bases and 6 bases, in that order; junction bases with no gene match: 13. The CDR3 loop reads CASSQRQAGAGDTQYF. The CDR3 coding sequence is TGTGCCAGCAGCCAAAGACAAGCGGGGGCGGGTGATACGCAGTATTTT.

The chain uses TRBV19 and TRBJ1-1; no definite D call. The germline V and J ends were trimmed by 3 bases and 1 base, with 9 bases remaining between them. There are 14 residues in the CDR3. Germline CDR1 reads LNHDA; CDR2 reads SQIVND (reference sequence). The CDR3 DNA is TGTGCCAGTAGTATTTGGGCAGAGAACACTGAAGCTTTCTTT. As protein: CASSIWAENTEAFF.

CDR3 residues: CASRGGSLNTEAFF. DNA of the CDR3: TGTGCCAGTAGAGGCGGGAGCTTGAACACTGAAGCTTTCTTT. This chain joins TRBV19 and TRBJ1-1; D gene ambiguous. The CDR3 totals 14 residues. From germline, CDR1 is LNHDA and CDR2 SQIVND (reference sequence). V was shortened by 6 bases and J by 0 bases, with 11 bases between the two germline ends.

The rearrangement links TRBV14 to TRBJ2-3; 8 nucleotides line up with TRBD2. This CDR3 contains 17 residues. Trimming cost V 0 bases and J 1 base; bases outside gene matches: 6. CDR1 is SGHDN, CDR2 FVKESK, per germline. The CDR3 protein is CASSQDQAGGRTDTQYF. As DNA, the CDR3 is TGTGCCAGCAGCCAAGATCAGGCGGGGGGCCGCACAGATACGCAGTATTTT.

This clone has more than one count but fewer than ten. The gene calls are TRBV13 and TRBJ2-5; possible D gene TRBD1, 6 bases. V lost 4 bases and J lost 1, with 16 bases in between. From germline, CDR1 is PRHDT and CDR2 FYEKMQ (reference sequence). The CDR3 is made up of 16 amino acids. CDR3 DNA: TGTGCCAGCAGCTCAAACCCGGGACACCGCCAAGAGACCCAGTACTTC. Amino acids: CASSSNPGHRQETQYF.

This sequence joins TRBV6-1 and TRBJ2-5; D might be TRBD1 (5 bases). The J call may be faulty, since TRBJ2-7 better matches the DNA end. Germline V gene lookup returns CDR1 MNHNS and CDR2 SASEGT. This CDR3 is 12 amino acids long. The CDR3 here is CASSEGQYEQYF. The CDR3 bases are TGTGCCAGCAGTGAAGGACAGTACGAGCAGTACTTC.

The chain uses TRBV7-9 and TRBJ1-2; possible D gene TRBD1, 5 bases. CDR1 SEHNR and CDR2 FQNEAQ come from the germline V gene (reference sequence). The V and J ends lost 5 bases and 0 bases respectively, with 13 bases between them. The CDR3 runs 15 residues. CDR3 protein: CASSPDMGPNYGYTF. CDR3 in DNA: TGTGCCAGCAGCCCGGACATGGGCCCTAACTATGGCTACACCTTC.

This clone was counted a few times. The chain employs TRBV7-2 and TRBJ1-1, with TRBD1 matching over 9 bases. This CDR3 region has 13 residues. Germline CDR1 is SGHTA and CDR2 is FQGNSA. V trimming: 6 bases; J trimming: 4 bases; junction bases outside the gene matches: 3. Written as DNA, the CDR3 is TGTGCCAGCAGGACGACAGGGGGCACTGAAGCTTTCTTT. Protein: CASRTTGGTEAFF.

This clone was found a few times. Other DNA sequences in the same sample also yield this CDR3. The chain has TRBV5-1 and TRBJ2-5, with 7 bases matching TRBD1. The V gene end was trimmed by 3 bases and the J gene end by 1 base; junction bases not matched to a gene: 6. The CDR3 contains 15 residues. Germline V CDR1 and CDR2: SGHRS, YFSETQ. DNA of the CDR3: TGCGCCAGCAGCTCCGACAGGGTTGGCCAAGAGACCCAGTACTTC. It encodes CASSSDRVGQETQYF.

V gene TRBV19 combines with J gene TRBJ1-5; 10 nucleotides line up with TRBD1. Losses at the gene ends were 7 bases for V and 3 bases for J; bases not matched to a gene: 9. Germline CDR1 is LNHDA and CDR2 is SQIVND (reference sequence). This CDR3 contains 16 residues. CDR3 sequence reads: CASMYRGQGYNQPQHF. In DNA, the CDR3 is TGTGCCAGTATGTATCGGGGACAGGGGTACAATCAGCCCCAGCATTTT.